This is a list of T cell receptor beta chains from one sample in a study of shared clonotypes between healthy human individuals. Assay: immunoSEQ multiplex PCR; the TCRdb copy retains only in-frame clones and omits some. The sample has just over 2,000,000 clones, about 94% seen once. Sequencing was carried out using naive CD8+ T cells sorted from blood. The receptors shown here come from a man aged 18 to 29 in good health. CDR3s include the opening cysteine and the closing phenylalanine or tryptophan. A D gene is named only where the DNA matches it firmly. Only some rows state a clone size, as once, few, many or a class for expanded clones.

.,TRBV30,.,TRBJ1-1,CAWNRGFPEAFF,TGTGCCTGGAATCGGGGTTTCCCTGAAGCTTTCTTT
.,TRBV30,.,TRBJ2-7,CAWSPGAYEQYF,TGTGCCTGGAGTCCCGGGGCCTACGAGCAGTACTTC
.,TRBV4-1,.,TRBJ2-1,CASSHPSGTPGAEYNEQFF,TGCGCCAGCAGCCATCCTTCGGGCACGCCCGGGGCCGAATACAATGAGCAGTTCTTC
.,TRBV29-1,.,TRBJ2-7,CSAAGAGTNSYEQYF,TGCAGCGCCGCCGGTGCCGGGACCAACTCCTACGAGCAGTACTTC
.,TRBV19,.,TRBJ2-5,CASSILHSQETQYF,TGTGCCAGTAGTATCTTACACAGTCAAGAGACCCAGTACTTC
TRBD1,TRBV5-4,.,TRBJ2-7,CASSPGTGIYEQYF,TGTGCCAGCAGTCCCGGGACAGGGATTTACGAGCAGTACTTC
TRBD1,TRBV27,.,TRBJ1-1,CASYPTGGSTEAFF,TGTGCCAGCTATCCTACAGGGGGCAGTACTGAAGCTTTCTTT
TRBD2,TRBV6-5,.,TRBJ2-1,CASSYPGLARNEQFF,TGTGCCAGCAGTTACCCCGGACTAGCGAGGAATGAGCAGTTCTTC
.,TRBV5-6,.,TRBJ1-1,CASSLDGGWAFF,TGTGCCAGCAGCTTGGATGGAGGGTGGGCTTTCTTT
.,TRBV6-5,.,TRBJ1-2,CAGSYSLAGGKGYTF,TGTGCCGGCAGTTACTCACTCGCGGGGGGCAAGGGCTACACCTTC
.,TRBV4-2,.,TRBJ2-7,CASSQEAGAVNEQYF,TGTGCCAGCAGCCAAGAGGCGGGGGCAGTCAACGAGCAGTACTTC
.,TRBV5-6,.,TRBJ2-2,CASSPTGAGELFF,TGTGCCAGCAGCCCCACGGGGGCCGGGGAGCTGTTTTTT
TRBD2,TRBV7-9,.,TRBJ2-5,CASSLSGPGLDYVQETQYF,TGTGCCAGCAGCTTATCCGGACCGGGACTAGACTATGTACAAGAGACCCAGTACTTC
.,TRBV28,.,TRBJ2-3,CASSYRDIGTDTQYF,TGTGCCAGCAGCTACCGGGACATCGGGACAGATACGCAGTATTTT
.,TRBV18,.,TRBJ1-2,CASSPDWLSTPDSYGYTF,TGTGCCAGCTCGCCGGATTGGTTGTCCACCCCTGACTCCTATGGCTACACCTTC
TRBD2,TRBV27,.,TRBJ2-1,CASSLLLAGVRNEQFF,TGTGCCAGCAGTTTACTACTAGCGGGGGTCCGCAATGAGCAGTTCTTC
TRBD1,TRBV4-1,once,TRBJ1-1,CASSQEPSGAGGTFEAFF,TGCGCCAGCAGCCAAGAACCAAGCGGGGCAGGGGGGACCTTTGAAGCTTTCTTT
.,TRBV7-9,.,TRBJ1-5,CASSSPDQPQHF,TGTGCCAGCAGCTCCCCGGATCAGCCCCAGCATTTT
.,TRBV4-3,.,TRBJ2-1,CASSQILAGREQFF,TGCGCCAGCAGCCAAATACTAGCTGGGAGGGAGCAGTTCTTC
.,TRBV13,.,TRBJ1-1,CASSLAAEGTYTEAFF,TGTGCCAGCAGCTTAGCCGCAGAGGGGACCTACACTGAAGCTTTCTTT
TRBD1,TRBV6-5,.,TRBJ1-1,CASRAGTGNTEAFF,TGTGCCAGCAGAGCCGGGACAGGGAACACTGAAGCTTTCTTT
TRBD2,TRBV7-9,.,TRBJ2-1,CASSLTSGRLYNEQFF,TGTGCCAGCAGTCTAACTAGCGGGAGGCTATACAATGAGCAGTTCTTC
.,TRBV4-1,.,TRBJ2-5,CASSHTIGETQYF,TGCGCCAGCAGCCATACGATAGGGGAGACCCAGTACTTC
.,TRBV6-6,.,TRBJ1-5,CASRHTRTDQPQHF,TGTGCCAGCAGGCACACCCGGACTGATCAGCCCCAGCATTTT
.,TRBV29-1,.,TRBJ2-7,CSVEDETVYEQYF,TGCAGCGTTGAAGATGAAACAGTCTACGAGCAGTACTTC
.,TRBV5-6,.,TRBJ1-5,CASTYGLGNQPQHF,TGTGCCAGCACCTACGGGTTGGGCAATCAGCCCCAGCATTTT
TRBD2,TRBV7-9,.,TRBJ2-1,CASSNGLAGGSSYNEQFF,TGTGCCAGCAGCAACGGACTAGCGGGAGGGAGCTCCTACAATGAGCAGTTCTTC
.,TRBV5-1,.,TRBJ2-3,CASSLGSSGDTQYF,TGCGCCAGCAGCTTGGGTAGTTCGGGCGATACGCAGTATTTT
.,TRBV6-1,.,TRBJ1-3,CASSQGPGAGNTIYF,TGTGCCAGCAGCCAAGGGCCGGGGGCCGGAAACACCATATATTTT
.,TRBV7-7,.,TRBJ2-1,CASSLETLLLADEQFF,TGTGCTAGCAGCTTGGAGACACTCCTACTAGCAGATGAGCAGTTCTTC
TRBD2,TRBV15,.,TRBJ2-1,CATERENNNEQFF,TGTGCCACCGAGCGGGAGAATAACAATGAGCAGTTCTTC
.,TRBV1,.,TRBJ2-6,CTSRGSCAQSRANVLTF,TGCACCAGCAGAGGTTCCTGTGCACAAAGTCGGGCCAACGTCCTGACTTTC
TRBD2,TRBV5-1,.,TRBJ2-3,CASSLGASGIPVDNTDTQYF,TGCGCCAGCAGCTTGGGGGCTAGCGGGATTCCCGTAGACAACACAGATACGCAGTATTTT
TRBD1,TRBV5-6,.,TRBJ2-7,CASSLGADRGLYEQYF,TGTGCCAGCAGCCTGGGGGCGGACAGGGGGCTCTACGAGCAGTACTTC
TRBD1,TRBV7-9,.,TRBJ2-2,CASSPPGQGHVGELFF,TGTGCCAGCAGCCCCCCCGGACAGGGGCATGTCGGGGAGCTGTTTTTT
.,TRBV2,.,TRBJ2-1,CATGPTYNEQFF,TGTGCAACCGGCCCGACGTACAATGAGCAGTTCTTC